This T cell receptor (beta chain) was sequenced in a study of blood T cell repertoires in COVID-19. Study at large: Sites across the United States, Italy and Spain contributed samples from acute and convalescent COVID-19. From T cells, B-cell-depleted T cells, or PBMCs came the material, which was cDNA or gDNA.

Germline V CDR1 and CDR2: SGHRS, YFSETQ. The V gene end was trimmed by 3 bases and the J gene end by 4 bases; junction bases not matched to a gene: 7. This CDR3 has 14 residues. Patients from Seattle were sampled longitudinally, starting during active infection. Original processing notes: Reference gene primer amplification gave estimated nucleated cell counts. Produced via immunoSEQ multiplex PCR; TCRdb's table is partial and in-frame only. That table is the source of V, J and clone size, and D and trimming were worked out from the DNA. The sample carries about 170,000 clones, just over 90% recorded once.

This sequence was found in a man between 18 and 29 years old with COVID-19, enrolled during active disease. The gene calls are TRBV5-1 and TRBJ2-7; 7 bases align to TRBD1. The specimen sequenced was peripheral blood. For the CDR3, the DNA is TGCGCCAGCAGCTCACAGGGGCCTACTTACGAGCAGTACTTC. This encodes CASSSQGPTYEQYF.